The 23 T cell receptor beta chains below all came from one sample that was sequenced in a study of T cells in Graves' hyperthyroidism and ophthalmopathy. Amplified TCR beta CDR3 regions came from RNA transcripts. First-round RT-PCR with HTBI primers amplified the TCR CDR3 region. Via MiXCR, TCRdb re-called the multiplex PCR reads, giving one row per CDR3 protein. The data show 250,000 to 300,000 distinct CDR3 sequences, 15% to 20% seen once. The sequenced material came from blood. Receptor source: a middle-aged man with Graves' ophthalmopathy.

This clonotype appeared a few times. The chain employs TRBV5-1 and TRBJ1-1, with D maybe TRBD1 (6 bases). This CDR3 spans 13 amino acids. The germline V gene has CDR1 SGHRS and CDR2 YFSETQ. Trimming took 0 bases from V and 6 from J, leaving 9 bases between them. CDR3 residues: CASSLGPGAEAFF. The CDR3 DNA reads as TGCGCCAGCAGCTTGGGTCCAGGGGCTGAAGCTTTCTTT.

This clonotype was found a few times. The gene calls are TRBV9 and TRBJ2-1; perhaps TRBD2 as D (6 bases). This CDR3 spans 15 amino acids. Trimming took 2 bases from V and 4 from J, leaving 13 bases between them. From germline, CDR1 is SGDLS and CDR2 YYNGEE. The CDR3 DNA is TGTGCCAGCAGCGTCGAGCGGGCCCCTTACAATGAGCAGTTCTTC. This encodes CASSVERAPYNEQFF.

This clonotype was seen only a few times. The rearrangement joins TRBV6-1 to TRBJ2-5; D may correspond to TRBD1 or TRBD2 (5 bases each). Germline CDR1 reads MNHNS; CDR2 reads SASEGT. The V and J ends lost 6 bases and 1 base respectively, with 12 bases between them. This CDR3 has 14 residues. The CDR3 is CASRRDQLQETQYF. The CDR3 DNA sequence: TGTGCCAGCAGGAGGGACCAACTCCAAGAGACCCAGTACTTC.

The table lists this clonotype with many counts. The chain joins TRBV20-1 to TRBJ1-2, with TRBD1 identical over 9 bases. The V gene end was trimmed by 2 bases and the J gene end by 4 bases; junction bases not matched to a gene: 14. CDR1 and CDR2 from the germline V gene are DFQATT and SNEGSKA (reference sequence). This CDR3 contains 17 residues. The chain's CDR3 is CSARPPVGQGFSYGYTF. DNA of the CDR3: TGCAGTGCTAGACCTCCTGTGGGACAGGGATTTTCCTATGGCTACACCTTC.

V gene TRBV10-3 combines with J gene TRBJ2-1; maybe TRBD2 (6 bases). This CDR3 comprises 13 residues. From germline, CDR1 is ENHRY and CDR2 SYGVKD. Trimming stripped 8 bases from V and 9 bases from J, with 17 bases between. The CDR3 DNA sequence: TGTGCCATCGGTGGCGGGAATGTGGTTGAGCAGTTCTTC. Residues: CAIGGGNVVEQFF.

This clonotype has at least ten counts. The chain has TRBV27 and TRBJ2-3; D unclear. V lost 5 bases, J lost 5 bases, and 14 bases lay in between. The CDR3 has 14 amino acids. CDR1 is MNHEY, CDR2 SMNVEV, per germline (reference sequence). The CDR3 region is CASSPIQYGDTQYF. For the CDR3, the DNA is TGTGCCAGCAGTCCTATACAATACGGAGATACGCAGTATTTT.

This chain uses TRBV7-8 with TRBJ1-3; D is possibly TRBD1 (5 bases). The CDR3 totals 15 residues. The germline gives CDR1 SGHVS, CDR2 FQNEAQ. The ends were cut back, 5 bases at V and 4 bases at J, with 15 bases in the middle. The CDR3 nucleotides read TGTGCCAGCAGCCTAACCCAGGGCCAGGGAAACACCATATATTTT. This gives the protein CASSLTQGQGNTIYF.

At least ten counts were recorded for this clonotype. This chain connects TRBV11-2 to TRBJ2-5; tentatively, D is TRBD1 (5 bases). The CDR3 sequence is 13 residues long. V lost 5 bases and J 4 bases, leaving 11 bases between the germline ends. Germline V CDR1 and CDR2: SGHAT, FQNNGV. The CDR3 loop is CASSAMQGETQYF. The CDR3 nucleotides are TGTGCCAGCAGCGCCATGCAGGGAGAGACCCAGTACTTC.

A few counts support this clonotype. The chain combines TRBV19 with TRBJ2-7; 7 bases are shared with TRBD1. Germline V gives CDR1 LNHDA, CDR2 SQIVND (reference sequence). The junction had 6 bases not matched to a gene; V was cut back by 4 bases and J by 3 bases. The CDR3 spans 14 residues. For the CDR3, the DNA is TGTGCCAGTAGTACTAGACAGGGAAGCTACGAGCAGTACTTC. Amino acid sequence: CASSTRQGSYEQYF.

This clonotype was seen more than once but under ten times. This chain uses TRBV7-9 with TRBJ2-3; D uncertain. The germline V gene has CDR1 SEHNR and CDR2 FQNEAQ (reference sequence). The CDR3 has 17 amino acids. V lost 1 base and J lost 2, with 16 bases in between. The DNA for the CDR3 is TGTGCCAGCAGCTTAGGTAACACCCGAGTATACACAGATACGCAGTATTTT. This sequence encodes CASSLGNTRVYTDTQYF.

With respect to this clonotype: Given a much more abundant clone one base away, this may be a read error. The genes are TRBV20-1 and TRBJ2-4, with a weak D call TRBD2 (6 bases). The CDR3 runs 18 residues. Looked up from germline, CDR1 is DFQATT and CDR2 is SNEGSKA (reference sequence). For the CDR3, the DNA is TGCGGTGCTAGCGACAGCTCTTCTCCCATTCTAGCCAAAAACATTCAGTACTTC. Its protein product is CGASDSSSPILAKNIQYF.

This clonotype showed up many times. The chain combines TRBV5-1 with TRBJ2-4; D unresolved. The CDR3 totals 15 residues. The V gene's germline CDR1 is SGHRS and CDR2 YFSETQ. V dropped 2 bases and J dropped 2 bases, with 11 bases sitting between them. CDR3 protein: CASSLIRDPKNIQYF. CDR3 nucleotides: TGCGCCAGCAGCTTAATTAGGGATCCCAAAAACATTCAGTACTTC.

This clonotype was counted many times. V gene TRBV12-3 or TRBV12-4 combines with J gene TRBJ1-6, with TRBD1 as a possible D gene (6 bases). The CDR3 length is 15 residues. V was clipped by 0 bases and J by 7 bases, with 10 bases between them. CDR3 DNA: TGTGCCAGCAGTTTAGCAGGGGGACTGAATTCACCCCTCCACTTT. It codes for CASSLAGGLNSPLHF.

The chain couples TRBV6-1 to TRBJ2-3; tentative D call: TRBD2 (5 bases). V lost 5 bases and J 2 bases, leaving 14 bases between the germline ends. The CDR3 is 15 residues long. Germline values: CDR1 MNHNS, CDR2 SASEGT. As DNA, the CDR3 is TGTGCCAGCAGTTATTGGGGAGCGGACACAGATACGCAGTATTTT. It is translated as CASSYWGADTDTQYF.

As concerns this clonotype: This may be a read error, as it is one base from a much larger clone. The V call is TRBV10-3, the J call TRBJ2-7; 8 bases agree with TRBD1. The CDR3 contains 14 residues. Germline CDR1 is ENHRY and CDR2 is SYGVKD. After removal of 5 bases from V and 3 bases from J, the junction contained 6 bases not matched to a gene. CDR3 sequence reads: CAISLRDRNYEQYF. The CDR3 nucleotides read TGTGCCATCAGTCTCCGGGACAGGAACTACGAGCAGTACTTC.

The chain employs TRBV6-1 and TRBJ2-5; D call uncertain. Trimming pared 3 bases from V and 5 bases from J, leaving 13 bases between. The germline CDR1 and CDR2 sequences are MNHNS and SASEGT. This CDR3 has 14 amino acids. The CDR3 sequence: CASSDRVGQETQYF. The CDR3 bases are TGTGCCAGCAGTGACAGAGTCGGCCAGGAGACCCAGTACTTC.

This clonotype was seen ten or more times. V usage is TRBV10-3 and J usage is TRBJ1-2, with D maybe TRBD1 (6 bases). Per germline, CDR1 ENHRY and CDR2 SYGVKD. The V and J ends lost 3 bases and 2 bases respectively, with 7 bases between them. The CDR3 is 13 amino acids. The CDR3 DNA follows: TGTGCCATCAGTGATACAGGGAACTATGGCTACACCTTC. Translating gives CAISDTGNYGYTF.

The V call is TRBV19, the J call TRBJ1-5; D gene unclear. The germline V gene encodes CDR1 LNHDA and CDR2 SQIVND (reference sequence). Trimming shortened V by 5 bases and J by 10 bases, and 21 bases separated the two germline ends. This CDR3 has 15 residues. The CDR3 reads CASSGPPGFISPQHF. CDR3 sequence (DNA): TGTGCCAGTAGTGGACCTCCCGGCTTCATTAGCCCCCAGCATTTT.

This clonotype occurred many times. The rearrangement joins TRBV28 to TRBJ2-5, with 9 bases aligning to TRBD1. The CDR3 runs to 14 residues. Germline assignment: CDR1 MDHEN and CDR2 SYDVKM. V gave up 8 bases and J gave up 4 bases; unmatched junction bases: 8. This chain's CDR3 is CASGTQTGGETQYF. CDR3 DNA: TGTGCCAGCGGGACCCAGACAGGGGGAGAGACCCAGTACTTC. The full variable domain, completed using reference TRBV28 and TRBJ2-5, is DVKVTQSSRYLVKRTGEKVFLECVQDMDHENMFWYRQDPGLGLRLIYFSYDVKMKEKGDIPEGYSVSREKKERFSLILESASTNQTSMYLCASGTQTGGETQYFGPGTRLLVL.

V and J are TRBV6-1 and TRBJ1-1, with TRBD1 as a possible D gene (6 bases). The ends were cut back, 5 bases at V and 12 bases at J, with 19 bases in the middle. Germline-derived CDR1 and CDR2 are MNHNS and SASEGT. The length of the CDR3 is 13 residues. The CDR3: CASSRPQGVGPFF. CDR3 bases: TGTGCCAGCAGTCGTCCACAGGGTGTTGGTCCTTTCTTT.

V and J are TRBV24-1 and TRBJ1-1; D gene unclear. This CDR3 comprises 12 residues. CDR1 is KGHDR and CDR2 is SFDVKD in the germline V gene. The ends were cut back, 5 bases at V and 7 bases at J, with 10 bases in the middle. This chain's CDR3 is CATSGGIGEAFF. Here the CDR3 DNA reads TGTGCCACCAGTGGAGGGATCGGTGAAGCTTTCTTT.

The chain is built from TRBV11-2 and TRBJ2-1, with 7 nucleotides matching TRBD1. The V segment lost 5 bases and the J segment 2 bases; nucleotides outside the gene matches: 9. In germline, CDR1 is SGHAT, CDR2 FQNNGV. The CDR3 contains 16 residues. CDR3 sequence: CASSPARGGAYNEQFF. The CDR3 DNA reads TGTGCCAGCAGCCCGGCGCGAGGGGGCGCCTACAATGAGCAGTTCTTC.

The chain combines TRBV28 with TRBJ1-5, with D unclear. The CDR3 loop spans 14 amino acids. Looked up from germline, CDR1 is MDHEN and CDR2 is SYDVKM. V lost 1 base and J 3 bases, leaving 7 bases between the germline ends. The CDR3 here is CASSLSQFNQPQHF. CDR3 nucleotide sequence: TGTGCCAGCAGTTTATCACAGTTCAATCAGCCCCAGCATTTT.